This section outlines one TCR beta chain sequence together with its context. Its antigen remains undetermined. No quality values exist for individual bases; no much larger clone is one base distant. The sample belongs to a study of control samples from healthy donors and cancer patients (dated by TCRdb to between 2020 and 2021). Library method: the immunoSEQ multiplex PCR assay. TCRdb limited this immuneACCESS table to in-frame rearrangements with V and J called. A share of clones is missing; checked studies link under half to unresolved V genes, and the rest is unexplained. The sample yields 52,000 or so clones; approximately 94% were counted once. The ten largest account for roughly 4% of the sample. CDR1 and CDR2, per the germline V gene, are SGHTA and FQGTGA. The trim is 1 base for V and 9 bases for J, with a gap of 13 bases between the germline ends. From its cysteine to its phenylalanine, the CDR3 spans 15 amino acids. Kept here is only the CDR3 DNA, which spans 45 bases and is read in frame from base 1.

The source material was blood. The chain employs TRBV7-3 and TRBJ1-6; the D region possibly corresponds to TRBD1 (6 bases align). The TCR originated in a man aged 30 to 39 in good health. The CDR3 region: CASSLNTGFGSPLHF. The DNA sequence is as follows: TGTGCCAGCAGCTTAAACACAGGGTTTGGTTCACCCCTCCACTTT.